This note documents a single TCR beta chain sequence. These data originate in a study of blood T cell repertoires in COVID-19. The wider study: The cDNA or gDNA used as material had been derived from T cells, B-cell-depleted T cells, or PBMCs.

Germline trimming cut 1 base from V and 7 bases from J; bases unmatched to any gene: 3. From germline, CDR1 is MDHEN and CDR2 SYDVKM. The CDR3 extends over 14 amino acids. Clones were sequenced by immunoSEQ multiplex PCR, and TCRdb holds only the in-frame ones, with some missing. The data show around 120,000 clones, almost 90% seen once. This sequence was found in a woman aged 45-65 years with active or convalescent COVID-19. Sample: peripheral blood. This rearrangement joins TRBV28 to TRBJ1-5; 8 bases fit TRBD1. The CDR3 bases are TGTGCCAGCAGTTTATTTACAGGGGGGCAGCCCCAGCATTTT. Its translation is CASSLFTGGQPQHF.